The 29 T cell receptor beta chains given below trace back to one sample, sequenced in a study of T cell responses to AZD1222 COVID-19 vaccine. Profiling relied on immunoSEQ multiplex PCR, and the TCRdb table lists in-frame clones only, not all of them. The sample includes tens of thousands of clones, roughly 84% seen only once; the top ten take approximately 9.8%. The sequencing here drew on peripheral blood, taken on day 0 of AZD1222 vaccination. All receptors derive from an adult in good health.

The chain joins TRBV30 to TRBJ1-1; tentatively, D is TRBD1 (6 bases). The V end lost 4 bases, the J end lost 6 bases, and 24 bases lay between the germline ends. The length of the CDR3 is 16 residues. Germline loops: CDR1 GTSNPN, CDR2 SVGIG (reference sequence). The CDR3: CAWNLWGAVSGSEAFF. The CDR3 DNA is TGTGCCTGGAACCTCTGGGGGGCGGTGTCAGGCTCTGAAGCTTTCTTT.

V and J are TRBV7-8 and TRBJ1-3, with TRBD1 matching over 9 bases. V dropped 4 bases and J dropped 4; count of bases not matched to a gene: 8. CDR1 is SGHVS, CDR2 FQNEAQ, per germline. CDR3 length: 16 residues. The CDR3: CASSSRGDRAGNTIYF. The CDR3 bases are TGTGCCAGCAGCTCAAGGGGGGACAGGGCCGGAAACACCATATATTTT.

A few counts support this clone. The chain employs TRBV10-1 and TRBJ1-5; D perhaps matches TRBD1 (6 bases). Trimming shortened V by 2 bases and J by 7 bases, and 9 bases separated the two germline ends. The CDR3 totals 13 residues. CDR1 is WNHNN and CDR2 is SYGVQD in the germline V gene (reference sequence). The CDR3: CASSETGNQPQHF. The CDR3 nucleotides are TGCGCCAGCAGTGAGACAGGGAACCAGCCCCAGCATTTT.

The V and J genes are TRBV5-4 and TRBJ2-1; no firm D call. V was shortened by 1 base and J by 1 base, with 9 bases between the two germline ends. From germline, CDR1 is SGHNT and CDR2 YYREEE (reference sequence). The CDR3 sequence is 15 residues long. In nucleotides, the CDR3 is TGTGCCAGCAGCTTGACCACCCATTCCTACAATGAGCAGTTCTTC. Translated: CASSLTTHSYNEQFF.

The chain carries TRBV3-1 (or the pseudogene TRBV3-2) and TRBJ1-1; no firm D call. CDR1 is LGHDT, CDR2 YNNKEL, per germline (reference sequence). There are 12 residues in the CDR3. V dropped 3 bases and J dropped 6 bases, with 8 bases sitting between them. The CDR3, as DNA: TGTGCCAGCAGCCAGGGTCTCGCTGAAGCTTTCTTT. This encodes CASSQGLAEAFF.

V usage is TRBV6-5 and J usage is TRBJ1-1, with TRBD1 as a possible D gene (5 bases). Germline V gene lookup returns CDR1 MNHEY and CDR2 SVGAGI. The CDR3 length is 15 residues. The ends were cut back, 7 bases at V and 1 base at J, with 16 bases in the middle. The CDR3: CASTPGLSRNTEAFF. The CDR3 region has the DNA TGTGCCAGCACCCCAGGGCTCAGCAGGAACACTGAAGCTTTCTTT.

The genes are TRBV24-1 and TRBJ2-2; 8 nucleotides match TRBD2. The germline gives CDR1 KGHDR, CDR2 SFDVKD. The CDR3 runs 14 residues. After removal of 4 bases from V and 6 bases from J, the junction contained 3 bases not matched to a gene. The DNA for the CDR3 is TGTGCCACCAGTGAACCAGCGGGGGCCGGGGAGCTGTTTTTT. This encodes CATSEPAGAGELFF.

This clone has a handful of counts. The chain is built from TRBV30 and TRBJ1-1; D is possibly TRBD1 (6 bases). Looked up from germline, CDR1 is GTSNPN and CDR2 is SVGIG (reference sequence). V was trimmed by 2 bases and J by 7 bases, leaving 20 bases between them. The CDR3 length is 15 residues. The CDR3 DNA is TGTGCCTGGAGTTTGGACAGTTACCGGGTGGTTGAAGCTTTCTTT. Its protein is CAWSLDSYRVVEAFF.

In this sample, this clone turned up a few times. The genes are TRBV4-1 and TRBJ2-7; the D is unclear. V lost 0 bases and J lost 3, with 12 bases in between. This CDR3 region has 15 residues. Germline values: CDR1 MGHRA, CDR2 YSYEKL. The CDR3 protein is CASSQEGNPYYEQYF. The CDR3 DNA reads as TGCGCCAGCAGCCAAGAGGGCAACCCCTACTACGAGCAGTACTTC.

The chain combines TRBV6-7 with TRBJ1-3; the D gene is possibly TRBD1 (5 bases). TRBV6-7 is filed as an ORF, its function uncertain. V lost 8 bases to trimming and J lost 2 bases, with 31 bases between them. This CDR3 is 20 amino acids long. The CDR3 DNA is TGTGCCAGCCTCCTTTCACCGGAGGACAAATTCAGGGTAACTGGAAACACCATATATTTT. This codes for CASLLSPEDKFRVTGNTIYF.

This sequence joins TRBV3-1 (or the pseudogene TRBV3-2) and TRBJ2-7; TRBD2 agrees at 12 bases. The CDR3 consists of 14 residues. CDR1 and CDR2 from the germline V gene are LGHDT and YNNKEL (reference sequence). J was trimmed by 11 bases and V by 3 bases; bases with no gene match: 8. DNA for the CDR3: TGTGCCAGCAGCCAGACGGGGACTAGCGGGCGGGAGTACTTC. Amino acids: CASSQTGTSGREYF.

The V gene is TRBV4-1, the J gene TRBJ2-7; a possible D gene is TRBD1 (5 bases). Germline CDR1 and CDR2: MGHRA and YSYEKL. The CDR3 runs 13 residues. V was shortened by 1 base and J by 11 bases, with 15 bases between the two germline ends. CDR3: CASSQAQGARKYF. The CDR3 DNA sequence: TGCGCCAGCAGCCAAGCTCAAGGGGCTCGGAAGTACTTC.

This clone showed up just a few times. The rearrangement links TRBV19 to TRBJ2-7; D possibly corresponds to TRBD2 (5 bases). The CDR3 is 15 amino acids. The germline V and J ends were trimmed by 6 bases and 2 bases, with 17 bases remaining between them. Germline assignment: CDR1 LNHDA and CDR2 SQIVND (reference sequence). CDR3 DNA sequence: TGTGCCAGTAGCACCCGGAGCGGTCTCGCCTACGAGCAGTACTTC. Translation: CASSTRSGLAYEQYF.

With respect to this clone: Other DNA sequences in the sample encode the same CDR3. The chain links TRBV6-2 or TRBV6-3 to TRBJ2-3; 8 nucleotides line up with TRBD1. Germline V lookup: CDR1 MNHEY, CDR2 SVGEGT. This CDR3 region has 14 residues. Germline trimming cut 6 bases from V and 2 bases from J; bases unmatched to any gene: 4. The CDR3 reads CASSDRGHTDTQYF. DNA for the CDR3: TGTGCCAGCAGCGACAGGGGCCACACAGATACGCAGTATTTT.

The chain uses TRBV2 and TRBJ2-2; 8 bases align to TRBD1. The CDR3 runs to 16 residues. Germline V gene lookup returns CDR1 SNHLY and CDR2 FYNNEI. V gave up 6 bases and J gave up 6 bases; unmatched junction bases: 12. The CDR3, as DNA: TGTGCCAGCAGGCCCGGAGGGACAGGACCTCCCGGGGAGCTGTTTTTT. It translates to CASRPGGTGPPGELFF.

The chain joins TRBV4-1 to TRBJ1-2; the D is unclear. Germline-derived CDR1 and CDR2 are MGHRA and YSYEKL. The CDR3 covers 15 residues. Trimming cost V 8 bases and J 0 bases, with 16 bases left between them. The DNA for the CDR3 is TGCGCCAGCGCTCCTGCTGGGGTCGCTAACTATGGCTACACCTTC. Translation: CASAPAGVANYGYTF.

The CDR3 region is CASSKARADTEAFF. The CDR3 DNA follows: TGCGCCAGCAGCAAGGCTCGGGCAGACACTGAAGCTTTCTTT. The rearrangement links TRBV5-1 to TRBJ1-1; D uncertain. The germline gives CDR1 SGHRS, CDR2 YFSETQ. Trimming took off 4 bases at V and 3 bases at J, with 13 bases between the two ends. The CDR3 is 14 residues long.

The V and J genes are TRBV5-1 and TRBJ1-4; 10 bases are shared with TRBD1. This CDR3 is built from 14 residues. Germline assignment: CDR1 SGHRS and CDR2 YFSETQ. The trim removed 5 bases at V and 8 bases at J, leaving 6 bases unmatched. The CDR3 sequence: CASRAGTGAEKLFF. CDR3 bases: TGCGCCAGCAGGGCCGGGACAGGGGCCGAAAAACTGTTTTTT.

The V and J genes are TRBV19 and TRBJ1-1, with TRBD1 identical over 12 bases. Looked up from germline, CDR1 is LNHDA and CDR2 is SQIVND (reference sequence). CDR3 length: 17 residues. The V and J ends lost 3 bases and 2 bases, in that order; junction bases with no gene match: 7. CDR3 residues: CASSMTPGQGANTEAFF. CDR3 bases: TGTGCCAGTAGTATGACTCCGGGACAGGGGGCTAACACTGAAGCTTTCTTT.

The chain carries TRBV5-1 and TRBJ1-2; 11 bases are a match to TRBD1. This CDR3 region has 13 residues. J lost 9 bases, V lost 2 bases, and 3 bases had no gene match. The germline gives CDR1 SGHRS, CDR2 YFSETQ. The CDR3 DNA reads as TGCGCCAGCAGCTTTGGACAGGGGGCCAGCTACACCTTC. It specifies CASSFGQGASYTF.

The chain is built from TRBV7-9 and TRBJ1-4, with D maybe TRBD1 (6 bases). The V gene's germline CDR1 is SEHNR and CDR2 FQNEAQ (reference sequence). The V and J ends lost 5 bases and 0 bases respectively, with 13 bases between them. The CDR3 totals 16 residues. The DNA of the CDR3 is TGTGCCAGCAGCCCAGGGGATCTAGCAACTAATGAAAAACTGTTTTTT. Encoded protein: CASSPGDLATNEKLFF.

CDR3 residues: CASSQEVGRRERAFF. The CDR3, as DNA: TGTGCCAGCAGCCAAGAAGTGGGGAGGAGAGAGCGAGCTTTCTTT. The rearrangement links TRBV3-1 (or the pseudogene TRBV3-2) to TRBJ1-1; D is ambiguous. Germline lookup yields CDR1 LGHDT and CDR2 YNNKEL (reference sequence). The CDR3 spans 15 residues. Between the trimmed V and J ends, which lost 0 bases and 10 bases, there was a span of 18 bases.

The rearrangement links TRBV5-1 to TRBJ2-3, with D uncertain. The V gene's germline CDR1 is SGHRS and CDR2 YFSETQ. The V and J ends lost 7 bases and 2 bases respectively, with 11 bases between them. The CDR3 extends over 13 amino acids. DNA for the CDR3: TGCGCCAGCTACGTCAGCCACACAGATACGCAGTATTTT. Encoded protein: CASYVSHTDTQYF.

This clone was detected only a few times. This chain links TRBV28 with TRBJ1-2; weak D call: TRBD1 (6 bases). This CDR3 is built from 12 residues. Germline lookup yields CDR1 MDHEN and CDR2 SYDVKM. The V end lost 5 bases, the J end lost 7 bases, and 11 bases lay between the germline ends. The CDR3 spells CASSLAGVGYTF. As DNA, the CDR3 is TGTGCCAGCAGTCTTGCAGGGGTTGGCTACACCTTC.

The rearrangement uses TRBV3-1 (or the pseudogene TRBV3-2) and TRBJ2-7; no reliable D call. Deletions cut 3 bases from V and 6 bases from J, with 9 bases between. The CDR3 loop spans 12 amino acids. From germline, CDR1 is LGHDT and CDR2 YNNKEL (reference sequence). This CDR3 is CASSHLSREQYF. Here the CDR3 DNA reads TGTGCCAGCAGCCATCTTTCCCGCGAGCAGTACTTC.

The chain combines TRBV7-3 with TRBJ2-1, with a tentative D call TRBD2 (6 bases). V lost 1 base and J 3 bases, leaving 10 bases between the germline ends. The germline CDR1 and CDR2 sequences are SGHTA and FQGTGA. This CDR3 has 15 residues. In nucleotides, the CDR3 is TGTGCCAGCAGCTTAAACGGGGGTTACTACAATGAGCAGTTCTTC. Protein: CASSLNGGYYNEQFF.

This clone was recorded only once. This CDR3 reads CATSDLRRGQETQYF. DNA for the CDR3: TGTGCCACCAGTGATTTGCGGCGGGGACAAGAGACCCAGTACTTC. The genes are TRBV24-1 and TRBJ2-5; the D gene is possibly TRBD2 (6 bases). This CDR3 is built from 15 residues. The germline V gene has CDR1 KGHDR and CDR2 SFDVKD. Between the trimmed V and J ends, which lost 0 bases and 2 bases, there was a span of 9 bases.

The V gene is TRBV5-5, the J gene TRBJ1-3; 8 positions match TRBD1. Per the germline V gene, CDR1 is SGHKS and CDR2 is YYEKEE (reference sequence). The V gene end was trimmed by 4 bases and the J gene end by 4 bases; junction bases not matched to a gene: 10. This CDR3 has 16 amino acids. The CDR3 loop is CASSAQTGVLGNTIYF. In DNA form, the CDR3 reads TGTGCCAGCAGCGCCCAGACAGGGGTGCTCGGAAACACCATATATTTT.

The chain employs TRBV28 and TRBJ2-1; TRBD2 matches at 7 bases. From germline, CDR1 is MDHEN and CDR2 SYDVKM. The V gene end was trimmed by 8 bases and the J gene end by 8 bases; junction bases not matched to a gene: 15. This CDR3 contains 15 residues. For the CDR3, the DNA is TGTGCCAGCCAGGACGGGGGGATGCTTAAATATGAGCAGTTCTTC. It encodes CASQDGGMLKYEQFF.